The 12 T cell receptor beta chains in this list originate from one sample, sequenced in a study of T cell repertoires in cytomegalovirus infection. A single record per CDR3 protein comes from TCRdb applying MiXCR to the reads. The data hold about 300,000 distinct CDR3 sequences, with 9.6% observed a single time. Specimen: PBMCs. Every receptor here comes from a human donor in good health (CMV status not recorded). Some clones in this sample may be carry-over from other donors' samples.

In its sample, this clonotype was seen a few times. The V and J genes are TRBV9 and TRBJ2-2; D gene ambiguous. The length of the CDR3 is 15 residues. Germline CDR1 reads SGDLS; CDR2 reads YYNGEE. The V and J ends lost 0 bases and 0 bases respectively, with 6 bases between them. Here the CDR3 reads CASSVAITNTGELFF. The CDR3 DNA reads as TGTGCCAGCAGCGTAGCCATAACGAACACCGGGGAGCTGTTTTTT. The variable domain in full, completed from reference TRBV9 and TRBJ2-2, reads DSGVTQTPKHLITATGQRVTLRCSPRSGDLSVYWYQQSLDQGLQFLIQYYNGEERAKGNILERFSAQQFPDLHSELNLSSLELGDSALYFCASSVAITNTGELFFGEGSRLTVL.

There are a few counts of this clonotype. The CDR3 DNA sequence: TGCAGCGTTGCGGGACGGAACTCTGGAAACACCATATATTTT. It encodes CSVAGRNSGNTIYF. The chain is built from TRBV29-1 and TRBJ1-3, with D possibly matching TRBD1 (5 bases). In germline, CDR1 is SQVTM, CDR2 ANQGSEA. The CDR3 spans 14 residues. With 4 bases removed from V and 0 bases from J, the gap between germline ends came to 10 bases.

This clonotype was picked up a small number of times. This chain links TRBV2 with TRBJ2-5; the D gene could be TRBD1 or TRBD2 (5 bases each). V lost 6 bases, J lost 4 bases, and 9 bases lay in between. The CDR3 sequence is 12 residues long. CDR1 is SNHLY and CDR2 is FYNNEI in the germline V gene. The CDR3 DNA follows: TGTGCCAGCAGGGGGGACCCAGAGACCCAGTACTTC. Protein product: CASRGDPETQYF. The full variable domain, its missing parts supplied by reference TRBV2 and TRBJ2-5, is EPEVTQTPSHQVTQMGQEVILRCVPISNHLYFYWYRQILGQKVEFLVSFYNNEISEKSEIFDDQFSVERPDGSNFTLKIRSTKLEDSAMYFCASRGDPETQYFGPGTRLLVL.

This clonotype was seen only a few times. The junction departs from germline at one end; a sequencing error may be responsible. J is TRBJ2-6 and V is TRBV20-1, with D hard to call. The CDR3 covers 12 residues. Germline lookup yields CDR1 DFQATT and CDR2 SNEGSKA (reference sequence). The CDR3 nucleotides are TGCAGTGCCCCAGCCGGTGCCAATGTCCTGACTTTC. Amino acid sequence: CSAPAGANVLTF.

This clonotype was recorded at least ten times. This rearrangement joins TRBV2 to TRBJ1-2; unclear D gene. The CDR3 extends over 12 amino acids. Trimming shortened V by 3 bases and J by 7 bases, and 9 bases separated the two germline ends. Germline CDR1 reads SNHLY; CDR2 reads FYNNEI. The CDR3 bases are TGTGCCAGCAGTGAGAACGGGTTTGGCTACACCTTC. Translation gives CASSENGFGYTF. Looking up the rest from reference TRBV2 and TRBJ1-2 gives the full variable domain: EPEVTQTPSHQVTQMGQEVILRCVPISNHLYFYWYRQILGQKVEFLVSFYNNEISEKSEIFDDQFSVERPDGSNFTLKIRSTKLEDSAMYFCASSENGFGYTFGSGTRLTVV.

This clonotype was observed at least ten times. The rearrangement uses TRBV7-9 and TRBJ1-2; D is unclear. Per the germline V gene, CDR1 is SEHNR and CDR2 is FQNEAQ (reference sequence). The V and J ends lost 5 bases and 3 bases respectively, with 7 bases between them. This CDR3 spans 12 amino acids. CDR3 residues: CASSIDYYGYTF. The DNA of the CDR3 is TGTGCCAGCAGCATCGACTACTATGGCTACACCTTC. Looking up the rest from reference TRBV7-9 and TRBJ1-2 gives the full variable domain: DTGVSQNPRHKITKRGQNVTFRCDPISEHNRLYWYRQTLGQGPEFLTYFQNEAQLEKSRLLSDRFSAERPKGSFSTLEIQRTEQGDSAMYLCASSIDYYGYTFGSGTRLTVV.

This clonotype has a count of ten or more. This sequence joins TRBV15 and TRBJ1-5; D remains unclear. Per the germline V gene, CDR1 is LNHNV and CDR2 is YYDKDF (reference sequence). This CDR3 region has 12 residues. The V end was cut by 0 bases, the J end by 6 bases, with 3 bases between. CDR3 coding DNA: TGTGCCACCAGCAGAGATGTTCAGCCCCAGCATTTT. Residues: CATSRDVQPQHF.

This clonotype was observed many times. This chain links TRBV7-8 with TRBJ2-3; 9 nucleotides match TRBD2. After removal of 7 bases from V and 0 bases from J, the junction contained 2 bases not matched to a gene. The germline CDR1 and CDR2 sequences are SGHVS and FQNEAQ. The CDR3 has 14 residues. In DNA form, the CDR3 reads TGTGCCAGCACCCTAGCGGGGAGCACAGATACGCAGTATTTT. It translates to CASTLAGSTDTQYF.

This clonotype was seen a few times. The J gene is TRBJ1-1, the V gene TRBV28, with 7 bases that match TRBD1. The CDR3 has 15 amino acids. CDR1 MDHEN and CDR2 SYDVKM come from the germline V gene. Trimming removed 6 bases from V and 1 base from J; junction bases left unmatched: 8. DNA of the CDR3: TGTGCCAGCAGACAACCGGGACAGACGAACACTGAAGCTTTCTTT. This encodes CASRQPGQTNTEAFF. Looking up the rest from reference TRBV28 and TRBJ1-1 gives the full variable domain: DVKVTQSSRYLVKRTGEKVFLECVQDMDHENMFWYRQDPGLGLRLIYFSYDVKMKEKGDIPEGYSVSREKKERFSLILESASTNQTSMYLCASRQPGQTNTEAFFGQGTRLTVV.

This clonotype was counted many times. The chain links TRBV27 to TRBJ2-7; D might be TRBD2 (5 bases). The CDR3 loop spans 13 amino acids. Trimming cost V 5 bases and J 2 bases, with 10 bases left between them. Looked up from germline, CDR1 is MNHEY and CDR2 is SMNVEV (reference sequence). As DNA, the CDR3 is TGTGCCAGCAGTCCCGGAGGTACCTACGAGCAGTACTTC. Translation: CASSPGGTYEQYF.

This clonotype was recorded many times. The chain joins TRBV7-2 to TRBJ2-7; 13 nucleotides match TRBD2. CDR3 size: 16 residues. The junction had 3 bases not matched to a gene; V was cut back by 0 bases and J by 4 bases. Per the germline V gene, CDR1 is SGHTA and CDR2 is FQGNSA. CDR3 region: CASSLAGLAGEYEQYF. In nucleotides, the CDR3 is TGTGCCAGCAGCTTAGCAGGACTAGCGGGGGAGTACGAGCAGTACTTC.

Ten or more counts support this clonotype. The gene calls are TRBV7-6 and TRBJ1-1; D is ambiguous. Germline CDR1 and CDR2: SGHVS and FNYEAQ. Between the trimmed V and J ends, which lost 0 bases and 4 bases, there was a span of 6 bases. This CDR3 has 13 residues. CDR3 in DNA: TGTGCCAGCAGCTTAGCGGAGGGCACTGAAGCTTTCTTT. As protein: CASSLAEGTEAFF.